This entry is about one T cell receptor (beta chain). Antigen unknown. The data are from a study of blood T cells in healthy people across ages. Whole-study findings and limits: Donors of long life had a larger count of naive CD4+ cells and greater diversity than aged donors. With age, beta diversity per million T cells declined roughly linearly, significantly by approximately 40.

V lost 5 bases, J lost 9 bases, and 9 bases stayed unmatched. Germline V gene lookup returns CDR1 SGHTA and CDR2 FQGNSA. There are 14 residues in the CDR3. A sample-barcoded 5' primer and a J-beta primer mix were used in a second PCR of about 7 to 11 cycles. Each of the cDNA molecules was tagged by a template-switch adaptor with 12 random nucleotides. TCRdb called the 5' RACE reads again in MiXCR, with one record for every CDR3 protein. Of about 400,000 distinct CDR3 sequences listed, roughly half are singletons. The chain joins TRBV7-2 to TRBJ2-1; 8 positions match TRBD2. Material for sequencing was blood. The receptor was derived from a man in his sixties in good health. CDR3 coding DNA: TGTGCCAGCAGCCCTCCCGCTAGCGGGTCTGAGCAGTTCTTC. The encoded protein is CASSPPASGSEQFF.